This T cell receptor (beta chain) was retrieved from a study of shared clonotypes between healthy human individuals. Points from the study as a whole: Clonotypes which were not shared had lower generation probabilities than clonotypes that all four donors shared.

An even split of each subset's genomic DNA across several immunoSEQ plates was performed. Using around 200 ng DNA, 30,000 to 35,000 T cell genomes, the sorted-subset replicate PCRs were run. Original processing notes: ImmunoSEQ supplied junction-only sequences lacking quality scores, so filtering was different. Sequencing used immunoSEQ multiplex PCR; TCRdb keeps in-frame clones, though not all of them. From that table come the V and J calls and clone size; the DNA was used to work out D and trimming. The sample holds around 610,000 clones, roughly 96% seen once. CD45RO negativity and positive selection for CCR7 defined naive CD8 cells, a population that excluded terminally differentiated effector memory CD45RA+ cells. Notes on this clone: Its specificity is unknown.

Germline-derived CDR1 and CDR2 are SGHNT and YYREEE (reference sequence). This CDR3 has 14 residues. V lost 2 bases and J 8 bases, leaving 14 bases between the germline ends. The receptor comes from a woman in her twenties or thirties in good health. Sequencing used naive CD8+ T cells sorted from blood. This rearrangement joins TRBV5-4 to TRBJ1-5; D might be TRBD1 (5 bases). CDR3 sequence reads: CASSFAGGGEPQHF. CDR3 in DNA: TGTGCCAGCAGCTTTGCGGGGGGTGGAGAGCCCCAGCATTTT.